This TCR beta chain was recovered during a study of control samples from healthy donors and cancer patients. Trimming pared 0 bases from V and 2 bases from J, leaving 10 bases between. Germline V CDR1 and CDR2: MGHRA, YSYEKL. This CDR3 comprises 16 residues. TCRdb's table, derived via immunoSEQ multiplex PCR, lists solely in-frame clones and lacks some. The sample lists about 86,000 clones, around 94% seen once, with approximately 4.8% in the top ten. Sequencing was done on a sample of blood. The TCR comes from a woman aged 18 to 35 in good health. V usage is TRBV4-1 and J usage is TRBJ1-4; perhaps TRBD1 as D (6 bases). This CDR3 reads CASSQETGGTNEKLFF. In nucleotides, the CDR3 is TGCGCCAGCAGCCAAGAAACCGGGGGCACTAATGAAAAACTGTTTTTT.